These T cell receptor beta chains were read from a single sample in a study of T cells after somatic rescue of genetic block. This table comes from immunoSEQ multiplex PCR, and its TCRdb copy is limited to in-frame clones, with some not included. The sample includes tens of thousands of clones, roughly 88% of them seen just once. The specimen sequenced was peripheral blood mononuclear cells (PBMCs). The receptors were sampled from a young man. The conserved cysteine and the conserved F or W are not part of the CDR3 here.

V gene: TRBV7-2; J gene: TRBJ2-7; CDR3 protein: ASSLAGTGYEQY
V gene: TRBV19; J gene: TRBJ2-1; CDR3 protein: ASSIMGRASF
V gene: TRBV27; J gene: TRBJ2-2; CDR3 protein: ASQLGQGHRELF
V gene: TRBV19; J gene: TRBJ1-1; CDR3 protein: ASSLSDSYTEAF
V gene: TRBV9; J gene: TRBJ2-2; CDR3 protein: ASRKGQGVTGELF
V gene: TRBV9; J gene: TRBJ2-7; CDR3 protein: ASSGDSPPYEQY
V gene: TRBV6-6; J gene: TRBJ2-7; CDR3 protein: ASSYSGPGYEQY
V gene: TRBV30; J gene: TRBJ1-5; CDR3 protein: AWSVGTGRLPQH
V gene: TRBV19; J gene: TRBJ2-2; CDR3 protein: ASSHLQGRAGELF
V gene: TRBV30; J gene: TRBJ1-6; CDR3 protein: AWSDREGSNSPLH
V gene: TRBV27; J gene: TRBJ2-6; CDR3 protein: ASSPHGARSGANVLT
V gene: TRBV19; J gene: TRBJ1-1; CDR3 protein: ASTPKLGTENTEAF
V gene: TRBV21-1; J gene: TRBJ2-7; CDR3 protein: ASSKVRGYEQY
V gene: TRBV19; J gene: TRBJ2-5; CDR3 protein: ASSTAGTPLGSETQY
V gene: TRBV10-3; J gene: TRBJ2-3; CDR3 protein: AISPALGATDTQY
V gene: TRBV19; J gene: TRBJ2-7; CDR3 protein: ASSIGGLQAYEQY
V gene: TRBV9; J gene: TRBJ2-7; CDR3 protein: ASSVGGGGSYEQY
V gene: TRBV4-3; J gene: TRBJ2-1; CDR3 protein: ASSQDRDFSYNEQF
V gene: TRBV11-2; J gene: TRBJ2-7; CDR3 protein: ASSFGGPTYEQY
V gene: TRBV14; J gene: TRBJ1-2; CDR3 protein: ASSQRLYGYT
V gene: TRBV19; J gene: TRBJ2-1; CDR3 protein: ASSQPGRGSYEQF
V gene: TRBV6-6; J gene: TRBJ2-1; CDR3 protein: ATLRAGGRSYNEQF
V gene: TRBV7-9; J gene: TRBJ1-2; CDR3 protein: ASSRGTGSTNYGYT
V gene: TRBV28; J gene: TRBJ2-2; CDR3 protein: ASSSGTPGELF
V gene: TRBV5-5; J gene: TRBJ1-2; CDR3 protein: ASSSTYGPYGYT
V gene: TRBV6-8; J gene: TRBJ2-1; CDR3 protein: ASSFEINNEQF
V gene: TRBV6-1; J gene: TRBJ1-5; CDR3 protein: ASSEAPGTSNQPQH
V gene: TRBV7-9; J gene: TRBJ2-1; CDR3 protein: ASSSGLYNEQF